This T cell receptor beta chain stems from a study of blood T cell repertoires in COVID-19 (dated by TCRdb to the early 2020s). Regarding the complete study: Samples covering the acute and convalescent phases of COVID-19 were provided by collaborators in the United States, Italy and Spain. The prospective study material was composed of cDNA or gDNA derived from T cells, B-cell-depleted T cells, or PBMCs. The dataset comprised deeply sampled blood TCRbeta repertoires from subjects exposed to, actively infected with, or recovered from COVID-19. The repertoires were made available in a free public database intended to serve as a resource for research on the immune response to SARS-CoV-2. The samples were drawn from the first 160 participants of the ongoing ImmuneRACE study and from over a thousand subjects provided by 6 global collaborators. Sample metadata almost always included a de-identified subject ID, COVID-19 status, age in years and sex. Where HLA class I and class II types were available, the types were taken from metadata supplied by the sample provider, not from assay-based typing. The research as a whole found: The quantity of clinical and demographic metadata differed by source and by participant and was supplied without curation.

TCRbeta CDR3 regions were amplified from genomic DNA by means of the immunoSEQ Assay, a bias-controlled multiplex PCR. On the authors' methods: Within the assay, amplification of reference gene primers was used to estimate how many nucleated cells each sample contained. To quantify the absolute abundance of each unique TCRbeta CDR3 rearrangement, sequence reads were collapsed and filtered. For each sample, productive Simpson clonality was calculated by taking the square root of Simpson's diversity index across productive rearrangements. The clones in this table, taken by TCRdb from immuneACCESS, are in-frame only. Not every clone is retained; where verified, under half of the shortfall comes from an unresolved V gene, and the cause of the rest is unknown. That table gives V, J and clone size, and the DNA gave D and trimming. Across this sample there are some 180,000 clones, with 70% to 80% seen only once. Around 8.9% of the sample rests with the top ten.

Each collaborating institution followed its own protocols to collect whole blood in K2EDTA tubes. Collaborator samples were shipped for TCRbeta analysis as frozen whole blood, isolated PBMCs, or DNA extracted from either sample type. Including the terminal cysteine and phenylalanine, the CDR3 comprises 15 residues. The CDR3 DNA has 45 bases and is translated from base 1. The germline V end is reduced by 3 bases and the J end by 2 bases; junction bases left unmatched: 5. CDR1 and CDR2 are drawn from the germline V gene: SGHTA, FQGNSA. This clone has a single count. Its target antigen remains unknown. Base quality data are lacking; no much larger clone is found one base away.

The TCR was taken from a woman aged 50 to 60 with active or convalescent COVID-19. Material for sequencing was peripheral blood. The rearranged chain carries TRBV7-2 and TRBJ2-7, with 9 junctional bases fitting TRBD2. The CDR3 reads CASSFQGTSTYEQYF. The DNA sequence follows: TGTGCCAGCAGCTTCCAAGGGACTAGCACCTACGAGCAGTACTTC.